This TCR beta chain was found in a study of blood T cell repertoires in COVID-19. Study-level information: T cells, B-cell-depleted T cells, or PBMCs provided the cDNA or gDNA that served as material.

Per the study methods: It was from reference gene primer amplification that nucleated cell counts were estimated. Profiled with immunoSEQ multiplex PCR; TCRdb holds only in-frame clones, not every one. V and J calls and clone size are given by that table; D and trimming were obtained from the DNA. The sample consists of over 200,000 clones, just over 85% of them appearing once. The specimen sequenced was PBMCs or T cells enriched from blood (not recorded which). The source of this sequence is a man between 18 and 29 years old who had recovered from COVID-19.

The CDR3 DNA reads as TGTGCCAGCAGCCAAGAGAGTTATGGCTACACCTTC. Translating gives CASSQESYGYTF. The chain links TRBV3-1 (or the pseudogene TRBV3-2) to TRBJ1-2; D unclear. Between the trimmed V and J ends, which lost 0 bases and 5 bases, there was a span of 4 bases. This CDR3 region has 12 residues. CDR1 and CDR2 from the germline V gene are LGHDT and YNNKEL (reference sequence).